This T cell receptor beta chain originates from a study of CD8 T cells in Susac syndrome. This clonotype was seen a single time. Random hexamers were used to reverse transcribe the RNA input (about 0.5 to 1 ug). Each CDR3 protein is one row after TCRdb ran MiXCR on the immunoSEQ multiplex PCR reads. The top ten hold 0.21% of the sample, which has some 300,000 distinct CDR3 sequences, about 82% seen once. This TCR derives from a human donor with multiple sclerosis. The sample was CD8+ T cells from PBMCs.

CDR3 sequence (DNA): TGTGCCAGCAGTTACTCCCTAGCGGGAGACCCAGATACGCAGTATTTT. Translation: CASSYSLAGDPDTQYF. The genes are TRBV6-5 and TRBJ2-3, with 10 positions matching TRBD2. CDR3 length equals 16 residues. J was trimmed by 4 bases and V by 0 bases; bases with no gene match: 4. Per germline, CDR1 MNHEY and CDR2 SVGAGI.